This T cell receptor (beta chain) is drawn from a study of PD-1 blockade in classical Hodgkin lymphoma. Trimming removed 3 bases from V and 5 bases from J, with 7 bases in between. The CDR3 sequence is 12 residues long. Germline V gives CDR1 LNHDA, CDR2 SQIVND (reference sequence). There was relapse after autologous stem cell transplantation in every patient, and there was variation in brentuximab vedotin exposure. Sequencing was performed with immunoSEQ multiplex PCR; in TCRdb, only in-frame clones are kept and a portion is missing. The table has 90,000 or so clones, 92% seen once. The source of this sequence is a human donor with classical Hodgkin lymphoma. The source was peripheral blood mononuclear cells (PBMCs), collected before the second cycle of nivolumab. The chain links TRBV19 to TRBJ1-1; D unclear. The CDR3 loop is CASSILGTEAFF. The CDR3 nucleotides are TGTGCCAGTAGTATTTTGGGAACTGAAGCTTTCTTT.